These 28 T cell receptor beta chains were all obtained from the same sample, sequenced in a study of T cell clusters in autoimmune cytopenias (dated by TCRdb to about 2019). Each sample's TRB amplification started from 250 to 300 ng of peripheral blood genomic DNA, which corresponds to 35,000 to 45,000 genome equivalents. The listed sequencing device is Illumina MiSeq. Multiplex PCR with a touch-down protocol amplified TRB rearrangements, with the TRB-A and TRB-B primer pools combined in a single tube. Following TCRdb reprocessing, every CDR3 protein sequence forms one entry, and DNA is not provided. The table for this sample lists approximately 3,600 distinct CDR3 sequences. About 7.2% of the sample is taken by the ten largest. The sample also formed part of further work on T cell repertoires in aging, cancer and after chemotherapy.

Material: peripheral blood. These receptors were collected from a human donor in good health.

Judged by frequency, this clonotype is medium-sized (0.01 to 0.1%). This chain joins TRBV6-1 and TRBJ2-4; no DNA is available, so the TRBD2 call from TCRdb remains unchecked. CDR1 is MNHNS and CDR2 is SASEGT in the germline V gene. CDR3 length: 15 residues. CDR3: CASTNTAPGGNIQYF.

This clonotype is identified as large from frequency. This chain links TRBV29-1 with TRBJ2-6; the TRBD1 assignment by TCRdb is unverifiable without DNA. In germline, CDR1 is SQVTM, CDR2 ANQGSEA. The CDR3 has 16 amino acids. The CDR3 sequence: CSGGVSRGLGANVLTF.

This clonotype is deemed medium-sized by its frequency. The genes are TRBV30 and TRBJ2-3. This CDR3 is 15 amino acids long. CDR1 GTSNPN and CDR2 SVGIG come from the germline V gene (reference sequence). This CDR3 is CAWSANGQHTDTQYF.

Considering frequency, this clonotype is medium-sized. CDR3 residues: CASSMGGSSYEQYF. V usage is TRBV13 and J usage is TRBJ2-7. CDR3 length: 14 amino acids. CDR1 and CDR2 (germline): PRHDT, FYEKMQ (reference sequence).

CDR3 loop: CASSSGGGSNQPQHF. The chain is built from TRBV7-2 and TRBJ1-5. This CDR3 is 15 amino acids long. Germline V CDR1 and CDR2: SGHTA, FQGNSA.

According to its frequency, this clonotype is medium-sized. The V gene is TRBV19, the J gene TRBJ1-4. The CDR3 loop spans 12 amino acids. Germline loops: CDR1 LNHDA, CDR2 SQIVND (reference sequence). This chain's CDR3 is CATEATNEKLFF.

Considering frequency, this clonotype is medium-sized. The genes are TRBV6-2 or TRBV6-3 and TRBJ2-1; TCRdb outputs TRBD2, but without DNA this stays unchecked. In germline, CDR1 is MNHEY, CDR2 SVGEGT. The CDR3 has 17 residues. CDR3 amino acids: CASSYRISSGRSNEQFF.

The rearrangement joins TRBV19 to TRBJ2-1; without DNA, the TCRdb call of TRBD2 cannot be checked. The germline V gene has CDR1 LNHDA and CDR2 SQIVND (reference sequence). The length of the CDR3 is 14 residues. CDR3: CASSIAGGRNEQFF.

V and J are TRBV7-9 and TRBJ2-5; the D call from TCRdb, TRBD1, cannot be confirmed without DNA. Germline CDR1 is SEHNR and CDR2 is FQNEAQ (reference sequence). This CDR3 contains 14 residues. CDR3 loop: CASSLETGSGTQYF.

This clonotype shows up as medium-sized by frequency. The gene calls are TRBV18 and TRBJ1-1. Germline V gene lookup returns CDR1 KGHSH and CDR2 LQKENI. The CDR3 is made up of 14 amino acids. The chain's CDR3 is CASSPRRGDTEAFF. The whole variable domain, remainder taken from reference TRBV18 and TRBJ1-1, is NAGVMQNPRHLVRRRGQEARLRCSPMKGHSHVYWYRQLPEEGLKFMVYLQKENIIDESGMPKERFSAEFPKEGPSILRIQQVVRGDSAAYFCASSPRRGDTEAFFGQGTRLTVV.

Its frequency marks this clonotype as large. V usage is TRBV19 and J usage is TRBJ1-2. Germline CDR1 is LNHDA and CDR2 is SQIVND (reference sequence). The CDR3 totals 13 residues. The CDR3 here is CASSSDREGGYTF.

The chain is built from TRBV7-9 and TRBJ2-3; TCRdb returns TRBD2, unconfirmable since there is no DNA. CDR1 and CDR2 (germline): SEHNR, FQNEAQ (reference sequence). The CDR3 contains 16 residues. CDR3 loop: CASSLRLAGLTDTQYF.

V gene TRBV6-5 combines with J gene TRBJ2-1. There are 13 residues in the CDR3. CDR1 and CDR2 (germline): MNHEY, SVGAGI. The chain's CDR3 is CASSYSGLETQFF.

This clonotype is deemed medium-sized (0.01 to 0.1%) by its frequency. The chain carries TRBV6-2 or TRBV6-3 and TRBJ1-2. The CDR3 is made up of 15 amino acids. Germline loops: CDR1 MNHEY, CDR2 SVGEGT. This CDR3 is CASSYLKPGYYGYTF.

This chain connects TRBV11-3 to TRBJ2-6. Germline V gene sequence: CDR1 SGHNT, CDR2 YENEEA. The CDR3 is made up of 14 amino acids. The CDR3 sequence is CASSLDAGANVLTF.

Measured by frequency, this clonotype is medium-sized (0.01 to 0.1%). This rearrangement joins TRBV19 to TRBJ2-2; with no DNA, the TCRdb D assignment of TRBD2 cannot be verified. The CDR3 is made up of 19 amino acids. The germline V gene encodes CDR1 LNHDA and CDR2 SQIVND (reference sequence). Here the CDR3 reads CASSGGLAAVGLHTGELFF.

This clonotype is labeled medium-sized (0.01 to 0.1%) based on frequency. V gene TRBV18 combines with J gene TRBJ1-2; the TRBD1 assignment by TCRdb is unverifiable without DNA. Germline values: CDR1 KGHSH, CDR2 LQKENI. The CDR3 runs to 15 residues. Here the CDR3 reads CASREGTGQNYGYTF.

This sequence joins TRBV30 and TRBJ2-7. This CDR3 has 11 amino acids. Germline V gene data show CDR1 as GTSNPN and CDR2 as SVGIG (reference sequence). CDR3 sequence reads: CARSLNWEQYF.

This clonotype is identified as medium-sized from frequency. The chain carries TRBV20-1 and TRBJ2-7; TCRdb indicates TRBD2, and absent DNA this call remains unverified. The length of the CDR3 is 13 residues. Per the germline V gene, CDR1 is DFQATT and CDR2 is SNEGSKA (reference sequence). The CDR3 protein is CSAETSGRQEQYF.

According to its frequency, this clonotype is medium-sized. The chain links TRBV7-2 to TRBJ1-6. The CDR3 contains 13 residues. The V gene's germline CDR1 is SGHTA and CDR2 FQGNSA. CDR3 region: CASSFDDIQPLHF.

This clonotype is labeled medium-sized (0.01 to 0.1%) based on frequency. The chain links TRBV6-5 to TRBJ1-1; TCRdb calls TRBD1, which cannot be checked without DNA. Germline values: CDR1 MNHEY, CDR2 SVGAGI. CDR3 size: 13 residues. The CDR3 sequence: CAARDRGRFEAFF.

This clonotype counts as medium-sized by frequency. The rearrangement uses TRBV19 and TRBJ2-5. Germline-derived CDR1 and CDR2 are LNHDA and SQIVND (reference sequence). The CDR3 sequence is 14 residues long. The CDR3 spells CASSMTIQQETQYF.

Judged by frequency, this clonotype is medium-sized. The chain has TRBV5-1 and TRBJ2-7; TCRdb designates TRBD2, a call that cannot be tested without DNA. The CDR3 runs 15 residues. The germline V gene has CDR1 SGHRS and CDR2 YFSETQ. The CDR3 is CASSPAGGAVYDVYF.

The chain combines TRBV20-1 with TRBJ2-2; the TRBD2 assignment by TCRdb is unverifiable without DNA. The CDR3 covers 17 residues. Per germline, CDR1 DFQATT and CDR2 SNEGSKA (reference sequence). The chain's CDR3 is CSARVGLAGEDTGELFF.

The chain recombines TRBV4-2 with TRBJ1-5. This CDR3 is built from 14 residues. CDR1 LGHNA and CDR2 YNFKEQ come from the germline V gene. CDR3 loop: CASSQAGGEQPQHF.

Measured by frequency, this clonotype is medium-sized (0.01 to 0.1%). The rearrangement joins TRBV7-9 to TRBJ2-1; the D call from TCRdb, TRBD1, cannot be confirmed without DNA. CDR1 SEHNR and CDR2 FQNEAQ come from the germline V gene (reference sequence). The CDR3 has 18 amino acids. The CDR3 sequence is CASSSLAGAGVRDNEQFF.

V usage is TRBV5-1 and J usage is TRBJ2-1; as DNA is missing, the TRBD2 call by TCRdb cannot be tested. The CDR3 runs to 15 residues. Germline lookup yields CDR1 SGHRS and CDR2 YFSETQ. Here the CDR3 reads CASRGGLAGVYEQFF.

The rearrangement links TRBV20-1 to TRBJ2-5; the TCRdb call, TRBD1, lacks DNA for checking. The CDR3 contains 13 residues. The V gene's germline CDR1 is DFQATT and CDR2 SNEGSKA (reference sequence). This CDR3 reads CSASANREETQYF.